A selection of T cell receptor beta chains follows, all from one sample in a study of CD8 T cells in Susac syndrome. TCRdb used MiXCR to reprocess the immunoSEQ multiplex PCR reads, holding one entry per CDR3 protein. The sample lists around 270,000 distinct CDR3 sequences; approximately 90% were seen once. The sequenced sample was CD8+ T cells from PBMCs. The receptors were gathered from a human donor with multiple sclerosis. Both conserved end residues are part of each CDR3. D genes are given only for firm matches. The size field is filled for only some rows; it gives once, few, many or a size class.

size,D,V,J,CDR3,DNA
NA,TRBD1,TRBV11-2,TRBJ2-5,CASSPSRGPRGETQYF,TGTGCCAGCAGCCCCTCCAGGGGGCCGAGGGGGGAGACCCAGTACTTC
NA,TRBD2,TRBV27,TRBJ2-3,CASSPTSGGGDTQYF,TGTGCCAGCAGTCCGACTAGCGGGGGGGGAGATACGCAGTATTTT
NA,NA,TRBV7-9,TRBJ2-1,CASSLTPSPTYNEQFF,TGTGCCAGCAGCTTAACTCCTTCCCCAACCTACAATGAGCAGTTCTTC
once,NA,TRBV14,TRBJ2-3,CASSQVDSALPWPGTDTQYF,TGTGCCAGCAGCCAAGTTGATTCCGCCCTTCCTTGGCCTGGAACAGATACGCAGTATTTT
NA,NA,TRBV27,TRBJ1-6,CASSLGRISPLHF,TGTGCCAGCAGTTTAGGGAGGATTTCACCCCTCCACTTT
NA,NA,TRBV10-1,TRBJ1-1,CAGQINTEAFF,TGCGCCGGTCAGATAAACACTGAAGCTTTCTTT
NA,TRBD2,TRBV15,TRBJ2-1,CATSRSRTSSSYNEQFF,TGTGCCACCAGCAGATCGAGGACTAGCAGCTCCTACAATGAGCAGTTCTTC
NA,NA,TRBV27,TRBJ1-1,CASRTVMNTEAFF,TGTGCCAGCAGGACAGTCATGAACACTGAAGCTTTCTTT
NA,TRBD2,TRBV3-1,TRBJ2-7,CASSLVAGGPDEQYF,TGTGCCAGCAGCCTCGTAGCGGGAGGGCCGGACGAGCAGTACTTC
NA,NA,TRBV28,TRBJ2-3,CASSFDTQYF,TGTGCCAGCAGTTTTGATACGCAGTATTTT
NA,NA,TRBV23-1,TRBJ1-5,CASSRDPCCSGNQPQHF,TGCGCCAGCAGCCGGGACCCCTGTTGTTCGGGCAATCAGCCCCAGCATTTT
NA,NA,TRBV14,TRBJ2-1,CASSPGTFSYNEQFF,TGTGCCAGCAGCCCCGGGACCTTCTCCTACAATGAGCAGTTCTTC
NA,TRBD1,TRBV19,TRBJ1-1,CASSIGDRGPTEAFF,TGTGCCAGTAGTATCGGGGACAGGGGTCCAACTGAAGCTTTCTTT
NA,TRBD2,TRBV9,TRBJ2-1,CASSPGGGSAINEQFF,TGTGCCAGCAGCCCCGGGGGGGGTAGCGCAATCAATGAGCAGTTCTTC
NA,TRBD2,TRBV7-8,TRBJ2-5,CASSLKSWTSGGQETQYF,TGTGCCAGCAGCTTAAAATCGTGGACTAGCGGGGGGCAAGAGACCCAGTACTTC
NA,NA,TRBV2,TRBJ2-3,CASSEARGGGWVGF,TGTGCCAGCAGTGAAGCCCGCGGAGGGGGTTGGGTCGGTTTT
NA,NA,TRBV7-9,TRBJ1-1,CASSPPGFGGTEAFF,TGTGCCAGCAGCCCCCCCGGGTTCGGGGGCACTGAAGCTTTCTTT
NA,NA,TRBV28,TRBJ2-7,CASSSLGGISYEQYF,TGTGCCAGCAGTTCCCTGGGTGGGATATCCTACGAGCAGTACTTC
NA,TRBD2,TRBV4-2,TRBJ2-5,CASSQEGGSGEETQYF,TGTGCCAGCAGCCAAGAGGGTGGTAGCGGGGAAGAGACCCAGTACTTC
NA,NA,TRBV13,TRBJ2-5,CASSPPLGSGKETQYF,TGTGCCAGCAGCCCCCCCCTAGGGTCAGGAAAAGAGACCCAGTACTTC
NA,NA,TRBV7-3,TRBJ1-2,CASSLDGRGNYGYTF,TGTGCCAGCAGCTTAGATGGACGGGGTAACTATGGCTACACCTTC
NA,TRBD2,TRBV20-1,TRBJ2-3,CSHRVAGGTDTQYF,TGCAGTCATAGGGTAGCGGGGGGAACAGATACGCAGTATTTT
NA,NA,TRBV7-9,TRBJ1-1,CASSSGLVNTEAFF,TGTGCCAGCAGTTCGGGACTCGTGAACACTGAAGCTTTCTTT
NA,TRBD1,TRBV4-3,TRBJ1-1,CASSPTGGAEAFF,TGCGCCAGCAGCCCAACAGGGGGGGCTGAAGCTTTCTTT
once,NA,TRBV19,TRBJ2-6,CASTPDPLWVSGANVLTF,TGTGCCAGTACCCCGGACCCCCTTTGGGTCTCTGGGGCCAACGTCCTGACTTTC
NA,TRBD2,TRBV12-3/TRBV12-4,TRBJ2-7,CASSPGLAFEQYF,TGTGCCAGCAGCCCGGGACTAGCGTTTGAGCAGTACTTC
NA,TRBD1,TRBV19,TRBJ2-1,CASSIGYRGRNNEQFF,TGTGCCAGTAGTATCGGGTACAGGGGGAGGAACAATGAGCAGTTCTTC
NA,NA,TRBV23-1,TRBJ1-6,CASSQSEGGSYNSPLHF,TGCGCCAGCAGTCAATCGGAAGGTGGTAGCTATAATTCACCCCTCCACTTT
NA,TRBD2,TRBV4-3,TRBJ2-6,CASSRSGLAGGSGANVLTF,TGCGCCAGCAGCCGGTCGGGACTAGCGGGAGGATCTGGGGCCAACGTCCTGACTTTC
NA,NA,TRBV20-1,TRBJ2-1,CSARDNPPGLGDTVGNEQFF,TGCAGTGCTAGAGATAATCCCCCAGGGCTTGGGGATACGGTAGGCAATGAGCAGTTCTTC
few,TRBD2,TRBV19,TRBJ2-7,CASRTSGSYEQYF,TGTGCCAGTAGGACTAGCGGGAGTTACGAGCAGTACTTC
NA,NA,TRBV30,TRBJ1-2,CAWRTAYGYTF,TGTGCCTGGCGGACAGCTTATGGCTACACCTTC
NA,NA,TRBV15,TRBJ2-2,CATSFSGELFF,TGTGCCACCAGCTTTAGCGGGGAGCTGTTTTTT
NA,NA,TRBV30,TRBJ1-1,CAWSAISNTEAFF,TGTGCCTGGAGTGCGATTAGCAACACTGAAGCTTTCTTT
NA,NA,TRBV11-1,TRBJ1-1,CASSLDSLWATEAFF,TGTGCCAGCAGCCTGGACTCTCTCTGGGCCACTGAAGCTTTCTTT
NA,NA,TRBV9,TRBJ2-4,CASSLHPEGRIQDIQYF,TGTGCCAGCAGCCTCCACCCCGAGGGCAGGATTCAGGACATTCAGTACTTC
few,NA,TRBV12-3/TRBV12-4,TRBJ2-3,CASSLDSPDTQYF,TGTGCCAGCAGTTTAGATAGCCCAGATACGCAGTATTTT
NA,TRBD1,TRBV28,TRBJ1-2,CASSQPGGQGYYGYTF,TGTGCCAGCAGTCAACCAGGGGGACAGGGATATTATGGCTACACCTTC
NA,NA,TRBV20-1,TRBJ1-6,CSARLYVVTVDNSPLHF,TGCAGTGCTAGATTATACGTGGTGACCGTCGATAATTCACCCCTCCACTTT
NA,TRBD2,TRBV6-5,TRBJ2-1,CASSKTSGGADEQFF,TGTGCCAGCAGTAAGACTAGCGGGGGGGCCGATGAGCAGTTCTTC
NA,TRBD1,TRBV9,TRBJ2-1,CASSPQNDRVQFF,TGTGCCAGCAGCCCCCAAAATGACAGGGTCCAGTTCTTC
once,NA,TRBV5-1,TRBJ1-4,CASSPLFHRRFEKLFF,TGCGCCAGCAGCCCACTTTTTCACAGACGTTTTGAAAAACTGTTTTTT
NA,NA,TRBV29-1,TRBJ1-1,CSVNSGHVVAFF,TGCAGCGTTAACAGCGGACACGTCGTAGCTTTCTTT
NA,TRBD2,TRBV27,TRBJ2-1,CASSSGLAGVYNEQFF,TGTGCCAGCAGTTCGGGACTAGCGGGGGTCTACAATGAGCAGTTCTTC